This passage covers 5 T cell receptor beta chains from one sample sequenced in a study of blood T cell repertoires in COVID-19. Method: immunoSEQ multiplex PCR; TCRdb's copy keeps in-frame clones and lacks some. The profile covers more than 110,000 clones, with roughly 85% appearing a single time and roughly 2.9% taken by the ten largest. Sequencing was carried out using peripheral blood. These receptors came from a man in his fifties with acute or convalescent COVID-19.

The V gene is TRBV9, the J gene TRBJ2-7, with 9 nucleotides matching TRBD1. CDR3 length equals 15 residues. CDR1 is SGDLS, CDR2 YYNGEE, per germline. V gave up 3 bases and J gave up 1 base; unmatched junction bases: 5. The DNA of the CDR3 is TGTGCCAGCAGCGCTCCGGGACAGGGATCCTACGAGCAGTACTTC. Translated, it gives CASSAPGQGSYEQYF.

The V call is TRBV5-4, the J call TRBJ2-5; 9 positions agree with TRBD2. The germline V gene encodes CDR1 SGHNT and CDR2 YYREEE (reference sequence). Unmatched junction bases numbered 5, after V lost 0 bases and J lost 5 bases. The CDR3 length is 15 residues. As DNA, the CDR3 is TGTGCCAGCAGCTTGGGCCTAGCGGGGCCGGAGACCCAGTACTTC. It translates to CASSLGLAGPETQYF.

In this sample, this clone turned up once. This chain uses TRBV15 with TRBJ2-5, with 9 nucleotides matching TRBD2. The CDR3 is made up of 17 amino acids. Germline assignment: CDR1 LNHNV and CDR2 YYDKDF (reference sequence). The junction had 13 bases not matched to a gene; V was cut back by 5 bases and J by 3 bases. In nucleotides, the CDR3 is TGTGCCACCAGCCGGCACCTAGCGGGGTCCGGGAAAGAGACCCAGTACTTC. This sequence encodes CATSRHLAGSGKETQYF.

The chain couples TRBV27 to TRBJ1-2; perhaps TRBD1 as D (5 bases). Germline-derived CDR1 and CDR2 are MNHEY and SMNVEV (reference sequence). V lost 0 bases to trimming and J lost 0 bases, with 11 bases between them. The CDR3 extends over 16 amino acids. The CDR3 loop is CASSLSPGLTNYGYTF. CDR3 nucleotide sequence: TGTGCCAGCAGTTTATCGCCGGGACTAACTAACTATGGCTACACCTTC.

The chain carries TRBV3-1 (or the pseudogene TRBV3-2) and TRBJ2-7; a possible D gene is TRBD2 (7 bases). CDR3 size: 15 residues. With 1 base removed from V and 3 bases from J, the gap between germline ends came to 13 bases. CDR1 and CDR2 from the germline V gene are LGHDT and YNNKEL (reference sequence). CDR3 loop: CASSQVAGAIYEQYF. Here the CDR3 DNA reads TGTGCCAGCAGCCAAGTGGCGGGGGCGATCTACGAGCAGTACTTC.